This record covers a single T cell receptor beta chain. Its antigen is not identified. Every single donor gave one heparinised blood draw, and these averaged about 100 mL. In all sorted populations, purity surpassed 98%. CDR1 and CDR2 (germline): MDHEN, SYDVKM. The CDR3 covers 14 residues. The germline V and J ends were trimmed by 5 bases and 5 bases, with 13 bases remaining between them. This specimen comes from a study of beta chain features in type 1 diabetes. General study results and limits: People with Type 1 diabetes carried modestly yet significantly shorter TCRB CDR3s in all four CD4+ subsets. Individuals with type 1 diabetes displayed fewer insertions and more deletions at VDJ junctions. These data did not resolve whether HLA type affects TCRB rearrangement.

Expressed TCRB transcripts were sequenced, since all the RNA that had been isolated was reverse transcribed. Sequencing used immunoSEQ multiplex PCR; TCRdb keeps in-frame clones, though not all of them. The sample lists 500,000 to 800,000 clones, around 12% occurring once. This clonotype was obtained from a young man with type 1 diabetes. The gene calls are TRBV28 and TRBJ1-3; D is possibly TRBD1 (5 bases). Source material: naive CD4+ T cells from blood. The CDR3 DNA follows: TGTGCCAGCAGTCAGGGTACTCCCCGAAACACCATATATTTT. Its protein is CASSQGTPRNTIYF.